The entry that follows covers one T cell receptor beta chain sequence. Its cognate antigen has yet to be identified. Qualities for individual bases were not recorded, and no much larger clone is one base off. As encoded in the germline V gene, CDR1 is SGHTA while CDR2 is FQGNSA. The CDR3 measures 14 amino acids from cysteine to phenylalanine. The DNA shown is the 42-base CDR3, in frame from base 1. V is clipped by 6 bases and J by 6 bases, and the sequence between their germline boundaries is 17 bases long. In Seattle, one collaborating source enrolled patients while the infection was active and tracked those patients longitudinally over the course of disease. Whole blood was collected in K2EDTA tubes by collaborating institutions according to the institutions' own protocols. For TCRbeta analysis, collaborators shipped samples as frozen whole blood, isolated PBMCs, or DNA extracted from either of those sample types.

TCRbeta CDR3 regions were amplified from genomic DNA using the immunoSEQ Assay, a bias-controlled multiplex PCR. Per the original workflow: Nucleated cell counts per sample were estimated from amplification of reference gene primers within the assay. To quantify the absolute abundance of each unique TCRbeta CDR3 rearrangement, sequence reads were collapsed and filtered. For each sample, productive Simpson clonality was calculated by taking the square root of Simpson's diversity index across productive rearrangements. TCRdb holds this immuneACCESS table with in-frame rearrangements only. Some clones are missing; in checked studies, unresolved V genes explain under half, and the rest has no known cause. That table furnishes V, J and clone size, whereas the DNA furnished D and trimming. The sample table shows 200,000 to 300,000 clones, and more than 85% are seen once. The ten top clones hold approximately 5.1% of the sample.

This specimen comes from a study of blood T cell repertoires in COVID-19 (dated by TCRdb to the early 2020s). Study-wide context: The collaborator samples originated in the United States, Italy and Spain and spanned the acute and convalescent phases of COVID-19. The prospective study material was composed of cDNA or gDNA derived from T cells, B-cell-depleted T cells, or PBMCs. Subjects who had been exposed to COVID-19, were actively infected with it, or had recovered from it provided the deeply sampled blood TCRbeta repertoires that made up the dataset. The repertoires were released in a freely available public database meant as a resource for research on the immune response to SARS-CoV-2. Samples were obtained from the ongoing ImmuneRACE study (first 160 participants) and from roughly 1,300 subjects provided by 6 global collaborators. A de-identified subject ID, COVID-19 status, age in years and sex were almost always included in the sample metadata. Where available, HLA class I and class II types were taken from metadata supplied by the sample provider and were not determined by assay-based typing.

General findings and caveats noted by the study authors: How much clinical and demographic metadata was included differed by source and by participant, and the metadata was provided uncurated.

The specimen sequenced was peripheral blood. This receptor was obtained from a woman aged 55 to 70 with COVID-19, enrolled during active disease. The chain is made from TRBV7-2 and TRBJ1-2, and TRBD1 may be the D gene, going by 6 matching bases. The CDR3: CASRTGGPLDGYTF. The DNA is as follows: TGTGCCAGCAGAACGGGGGGCCCCTTGGATGGCTACACCTTC.